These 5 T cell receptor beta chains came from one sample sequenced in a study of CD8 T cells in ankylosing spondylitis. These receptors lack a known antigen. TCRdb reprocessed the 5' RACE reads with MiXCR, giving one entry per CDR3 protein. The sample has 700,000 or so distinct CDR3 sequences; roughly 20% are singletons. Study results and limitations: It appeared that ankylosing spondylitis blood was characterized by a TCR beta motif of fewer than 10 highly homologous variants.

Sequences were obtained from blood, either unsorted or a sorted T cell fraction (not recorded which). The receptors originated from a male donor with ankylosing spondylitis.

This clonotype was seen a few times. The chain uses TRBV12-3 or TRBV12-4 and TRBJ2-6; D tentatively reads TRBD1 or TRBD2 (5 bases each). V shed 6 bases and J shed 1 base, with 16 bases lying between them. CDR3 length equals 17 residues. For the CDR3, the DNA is TGTGCCAGCAGCCCTCGGGGACCCACTTCTGGGGCCAACGTCCTGACTTTC. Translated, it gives CASSPRGPTSGANVLTF.

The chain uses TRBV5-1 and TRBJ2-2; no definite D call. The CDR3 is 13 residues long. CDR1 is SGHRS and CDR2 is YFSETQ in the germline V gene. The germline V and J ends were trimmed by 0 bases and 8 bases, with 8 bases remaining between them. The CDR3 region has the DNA TGCGCCAGCAGCTTGGCAGCCGAGGGGGAGCTGTTTTTT. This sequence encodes CASSLAAEGELFF.

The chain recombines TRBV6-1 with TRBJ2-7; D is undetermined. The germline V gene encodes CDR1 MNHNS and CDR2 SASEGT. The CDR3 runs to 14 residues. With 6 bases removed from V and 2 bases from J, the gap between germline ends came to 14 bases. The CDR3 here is CASSSGPIPYEQYF. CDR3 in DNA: TGTGCCAGCAGCTCCGGACCGATCCCCTACGAGCAGTACTTC.

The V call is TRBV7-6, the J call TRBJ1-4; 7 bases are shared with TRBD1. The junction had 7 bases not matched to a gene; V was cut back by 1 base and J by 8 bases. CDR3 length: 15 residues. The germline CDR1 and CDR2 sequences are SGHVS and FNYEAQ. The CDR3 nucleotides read TGTGCCAGCAGCTTAGATCCAGGGGGTATCGAAAAACTGTTTTTT. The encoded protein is CASSLDPGGIEKLFF.

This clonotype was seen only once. CDR3: CASSIYLLQETQYF. The CDR3 DNA is TGTGCCAGTAGTATTTATTTACTTCAAGAGACCCAGTACTTC. V is TRBV19 and J is TRBJ2-5; D is unresolved. CDR3 size: 14 residues. Germline assignment: CDR1 LNHDA and CDR2 SQIVND (reference sequence). The V gene lost 3 bases and the J gene lost 2 bases, with 10 bases spanning the gap. Full variable domain (missing parts from reference TRBV19 and TRBJ2-5): DGGITQSPKYLFRKEGQNVTLSCEQNLNHDAMYWYRQDPGQGLRLIYYSQIVNDFQKGDIAEGYSVSREKKESFPLTVTSAQKNPTAFYLCASSIYLLQETQYFGPGTRLLVL.